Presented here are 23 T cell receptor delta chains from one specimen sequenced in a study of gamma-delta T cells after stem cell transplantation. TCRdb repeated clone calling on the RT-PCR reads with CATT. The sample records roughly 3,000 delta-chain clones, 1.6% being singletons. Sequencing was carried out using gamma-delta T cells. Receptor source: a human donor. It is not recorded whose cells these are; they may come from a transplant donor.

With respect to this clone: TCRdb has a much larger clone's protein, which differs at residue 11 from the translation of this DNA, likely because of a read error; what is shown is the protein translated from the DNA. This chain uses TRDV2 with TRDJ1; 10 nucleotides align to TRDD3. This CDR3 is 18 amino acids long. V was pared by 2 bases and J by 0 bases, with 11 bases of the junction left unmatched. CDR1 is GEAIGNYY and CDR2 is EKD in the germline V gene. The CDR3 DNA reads TGTGCCTGTGACAGTTTACTGGGGGATCCAAAGTACACCGATAAACTCATCTTT. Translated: CACDSLLGDPKYTDKLIF.

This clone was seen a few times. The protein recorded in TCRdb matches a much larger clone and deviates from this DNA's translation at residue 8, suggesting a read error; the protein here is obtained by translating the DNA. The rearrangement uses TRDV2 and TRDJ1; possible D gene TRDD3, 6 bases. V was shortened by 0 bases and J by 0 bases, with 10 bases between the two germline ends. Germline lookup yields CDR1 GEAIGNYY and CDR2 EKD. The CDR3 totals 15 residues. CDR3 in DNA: TGTGCCTGTGACACCGTGGGGGCGAACACCGATAAACTCATCTTT. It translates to CACDTVGANTDKLIF.

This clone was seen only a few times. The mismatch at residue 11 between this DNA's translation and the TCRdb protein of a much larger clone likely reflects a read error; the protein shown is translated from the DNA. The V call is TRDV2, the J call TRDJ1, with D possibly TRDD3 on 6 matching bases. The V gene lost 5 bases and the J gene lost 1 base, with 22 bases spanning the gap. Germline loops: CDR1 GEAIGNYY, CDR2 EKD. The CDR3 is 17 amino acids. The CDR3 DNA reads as TGTGCCTGTGGGCCCTCTCTAGCTGGGGACCGCACCGATAAACTCATCTTT. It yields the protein CACGPSLAGDRTDKLIF.

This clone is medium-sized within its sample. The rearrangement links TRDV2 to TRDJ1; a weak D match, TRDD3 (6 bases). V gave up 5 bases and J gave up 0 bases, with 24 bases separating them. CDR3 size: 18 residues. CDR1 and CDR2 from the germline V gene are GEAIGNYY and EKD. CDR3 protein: CACGPLGGPRPYTDKLIF. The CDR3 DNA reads TGTGCCTGTGGCCCTTTGGGGGGCCCGAGACCGTACACCGATAAACTCATCTTT.

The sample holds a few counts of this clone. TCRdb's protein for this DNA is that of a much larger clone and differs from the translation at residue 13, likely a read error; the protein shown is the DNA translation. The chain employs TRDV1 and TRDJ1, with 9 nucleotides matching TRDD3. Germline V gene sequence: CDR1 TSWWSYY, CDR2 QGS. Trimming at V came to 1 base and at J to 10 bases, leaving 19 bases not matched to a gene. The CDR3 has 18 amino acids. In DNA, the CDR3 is TGTGCTCTTGGGGAACCAGGCCCCTGTACTGGGGGACGTGGGAGACTCATCTTT. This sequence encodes CALGEPGPCTGGRGRLIF.

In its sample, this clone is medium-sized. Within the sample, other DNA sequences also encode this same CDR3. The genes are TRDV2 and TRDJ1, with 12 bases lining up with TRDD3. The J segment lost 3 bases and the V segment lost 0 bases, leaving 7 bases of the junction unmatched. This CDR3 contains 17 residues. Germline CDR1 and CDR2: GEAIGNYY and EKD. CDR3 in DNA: TGTGCCTGTGACACCTTATCTGGGGGATACGCCGCCGATAAACTCATCTTT. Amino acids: CACDTLSGGYAADKLIF.

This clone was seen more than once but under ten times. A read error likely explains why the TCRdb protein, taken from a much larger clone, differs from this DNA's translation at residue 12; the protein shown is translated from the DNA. DNA of the CDR3: TGTGCTCTGAGTAAACCTCCTTCCTCGGGGCTCGGGGGGACCCCGTACACCGATAAACTCATCTTT. This encodes CALSKPPSSGLGGTPYTDKLIF. The chain couples TRDV1 to TRDJ1; perhaps TRDD2 as D (7 bases). Germline loops: CDR1 TSWWSYY, CDR2 QGS. The V and J ends lost 9 bases and 0 bases respectively, with 38 bases between them. The CDR3 spans 22 residues.

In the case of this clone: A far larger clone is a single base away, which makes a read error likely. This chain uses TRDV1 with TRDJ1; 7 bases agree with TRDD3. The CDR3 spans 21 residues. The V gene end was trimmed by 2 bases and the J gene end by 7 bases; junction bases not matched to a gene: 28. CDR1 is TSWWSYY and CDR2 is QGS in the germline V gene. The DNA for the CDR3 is TGTGCTCTTGGGGAAGCCTCCGTCCTGCTGACTTACTGGGGCCCTCCGGGTAAACTCATCTTT. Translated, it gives CALGEASVLLTYWGPPGKLIF.

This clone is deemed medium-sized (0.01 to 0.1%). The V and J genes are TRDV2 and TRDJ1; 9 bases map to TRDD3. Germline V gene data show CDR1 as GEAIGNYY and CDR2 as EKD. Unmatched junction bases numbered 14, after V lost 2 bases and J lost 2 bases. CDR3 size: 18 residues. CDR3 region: CACDIMGDISGGTDKLIF. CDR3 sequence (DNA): TGTGCCTGTGACATAATGGGGGATATTTCGGGAGGAACCGATAAACTCATCTTT.

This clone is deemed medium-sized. The chain's CDR3 is CACDLLPAGENTDKLIF. The CDR3 DNA reads as TGTGCCTGTGACTTACTGCCTGCCGGGGAGAACACCGATAAACTCATCTTT. V usage is TRDV2 and J usage is TRDJ1, with D possibly matching TRDD3 (5 bases). V was clipped by 3 bases and J by 0 bases, with 19 bases between them. Germline V CDR1 and CDR2: GEAIGNYY, EKD. The CDR3 runs 17 residues.

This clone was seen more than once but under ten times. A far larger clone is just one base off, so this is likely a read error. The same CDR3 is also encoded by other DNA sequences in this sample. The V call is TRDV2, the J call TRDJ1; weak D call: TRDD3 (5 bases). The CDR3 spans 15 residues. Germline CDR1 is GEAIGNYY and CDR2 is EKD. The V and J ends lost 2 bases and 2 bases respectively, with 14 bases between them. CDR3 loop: CACDRVGGLTDKLIF. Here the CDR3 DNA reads TGTGCCTGTGACAGGGTAGGGGGTCTTACCGATAAACTCATCTTT.

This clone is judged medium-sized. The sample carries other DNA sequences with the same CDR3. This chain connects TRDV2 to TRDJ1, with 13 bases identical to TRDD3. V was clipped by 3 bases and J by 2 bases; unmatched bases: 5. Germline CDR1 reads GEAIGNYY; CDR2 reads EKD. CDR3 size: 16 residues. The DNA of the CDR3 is TGTGCCTGTGACCCGGTACTGGGGGATACGACCGATAAACTCATCTTT. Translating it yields CACDPVLGDTTDKLIF.

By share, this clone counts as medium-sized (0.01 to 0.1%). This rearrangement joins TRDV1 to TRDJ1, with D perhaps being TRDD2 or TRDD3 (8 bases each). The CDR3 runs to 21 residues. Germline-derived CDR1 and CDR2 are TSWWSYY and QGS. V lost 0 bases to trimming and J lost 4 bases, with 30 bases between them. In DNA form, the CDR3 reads TGTGCTCTTGGGGAACTAGGCCCGCTTCCTACGATGGGGGATGTGGTCGATAAACTCATCTTT. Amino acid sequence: CALGELGPLPTMGDVVDKLIF.

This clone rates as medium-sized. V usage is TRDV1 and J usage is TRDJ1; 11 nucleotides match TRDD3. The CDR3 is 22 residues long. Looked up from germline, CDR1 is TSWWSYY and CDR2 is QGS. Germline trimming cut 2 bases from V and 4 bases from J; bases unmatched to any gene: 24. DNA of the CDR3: TGTGCTCTTGGGGAAGACATATTCCTCTATTGGGGGATACGGATCTGGAGCGATAAACTCATCTTT. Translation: CALGEDIFLYWGIRIWSDKLIF.

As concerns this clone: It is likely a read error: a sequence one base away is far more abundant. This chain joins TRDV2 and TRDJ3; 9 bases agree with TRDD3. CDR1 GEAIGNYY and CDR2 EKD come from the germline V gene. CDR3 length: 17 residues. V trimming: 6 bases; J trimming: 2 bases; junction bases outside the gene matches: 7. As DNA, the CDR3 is TGTGCCTGTCTACTGGGGGAAAGCCCCTGGGACACCCGACAGATGTTTTTC. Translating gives CACLLGESPWDTRQMFF.

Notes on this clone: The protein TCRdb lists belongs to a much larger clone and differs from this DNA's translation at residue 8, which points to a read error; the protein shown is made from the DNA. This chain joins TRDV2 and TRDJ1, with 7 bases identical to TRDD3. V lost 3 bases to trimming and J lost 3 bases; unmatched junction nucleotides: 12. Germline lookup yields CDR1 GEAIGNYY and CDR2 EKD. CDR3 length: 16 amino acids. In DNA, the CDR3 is TGTGCCTGTGACGCGCTAGTACCGGGGGATTCCGATAAACTCATCTTT. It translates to CACDALVPGDSDKLIF.

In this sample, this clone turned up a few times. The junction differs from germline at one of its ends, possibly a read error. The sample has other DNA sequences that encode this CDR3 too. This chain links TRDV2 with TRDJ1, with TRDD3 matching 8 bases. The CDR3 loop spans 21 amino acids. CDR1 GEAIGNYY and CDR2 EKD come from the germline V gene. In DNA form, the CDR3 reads TGCGCCTGCGACGTACTTGCCTTCCCTCAAACTGGGGGTTCCCACACCGATAAACTCATCTTT. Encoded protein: CACDVLAFPQTGGSHTDKLIF.

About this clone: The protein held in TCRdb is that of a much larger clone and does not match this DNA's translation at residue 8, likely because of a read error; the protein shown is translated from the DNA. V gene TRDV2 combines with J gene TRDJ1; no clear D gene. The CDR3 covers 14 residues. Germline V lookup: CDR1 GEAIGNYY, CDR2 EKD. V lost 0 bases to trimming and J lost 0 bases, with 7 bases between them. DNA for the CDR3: TGTGCCTGTGACACCGTGGAGAACACCGATAAACTCATCTTT. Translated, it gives CACDTVENTDKLIF.

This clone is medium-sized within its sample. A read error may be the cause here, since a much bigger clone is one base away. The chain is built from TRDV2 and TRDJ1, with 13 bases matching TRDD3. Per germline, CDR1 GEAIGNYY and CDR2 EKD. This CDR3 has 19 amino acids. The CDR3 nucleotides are TGTGCCTGTGACACCATAGGGCCACTGGGGGATACGAGAACCGATAAACGCATCTTT. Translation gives CACDTIGPLGDTRTDKRIF.

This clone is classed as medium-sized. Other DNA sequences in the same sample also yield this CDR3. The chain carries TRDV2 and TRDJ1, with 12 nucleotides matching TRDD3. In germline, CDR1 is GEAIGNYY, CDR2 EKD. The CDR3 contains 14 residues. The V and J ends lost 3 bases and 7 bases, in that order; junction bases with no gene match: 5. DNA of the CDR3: TGTGCCTGTGACCCCGTACTGGGGGATACTAAACTCATCTTT. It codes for CACDPVLGDTKLIF.

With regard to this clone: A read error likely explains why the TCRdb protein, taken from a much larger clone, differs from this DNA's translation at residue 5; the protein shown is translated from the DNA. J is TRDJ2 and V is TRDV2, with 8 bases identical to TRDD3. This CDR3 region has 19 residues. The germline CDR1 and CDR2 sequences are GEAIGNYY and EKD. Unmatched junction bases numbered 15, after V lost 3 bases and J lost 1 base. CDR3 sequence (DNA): TGTGCCTGTGACGCCGCGGGGATGGGGGATTTCTTTTTGACAGCACAACTCTTCTTT. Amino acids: CACDAAGMGDFFLTAQLFF.

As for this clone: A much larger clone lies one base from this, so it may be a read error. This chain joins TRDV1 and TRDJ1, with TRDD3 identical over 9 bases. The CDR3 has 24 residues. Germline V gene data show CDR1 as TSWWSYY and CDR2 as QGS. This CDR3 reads CALGYCGTSLVLGERHQYTDKPIF. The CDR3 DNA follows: TGTGCTCTTGGGTATTGCGGGACCTCACTTGTACTGGGGGAACGGCACCAGTACACCGATAAACCCATCTTT.

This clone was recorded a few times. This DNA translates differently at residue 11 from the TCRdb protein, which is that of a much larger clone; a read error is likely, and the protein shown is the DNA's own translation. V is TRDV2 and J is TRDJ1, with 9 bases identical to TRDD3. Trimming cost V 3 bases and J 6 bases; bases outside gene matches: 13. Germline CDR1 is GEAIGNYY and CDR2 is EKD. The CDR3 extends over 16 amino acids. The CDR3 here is CACDYVLGDPIHKLIF. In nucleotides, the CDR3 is TGTGCCTGTGACTACGTACTGGGGGACCCTATCCATAAACTCATCTTT.